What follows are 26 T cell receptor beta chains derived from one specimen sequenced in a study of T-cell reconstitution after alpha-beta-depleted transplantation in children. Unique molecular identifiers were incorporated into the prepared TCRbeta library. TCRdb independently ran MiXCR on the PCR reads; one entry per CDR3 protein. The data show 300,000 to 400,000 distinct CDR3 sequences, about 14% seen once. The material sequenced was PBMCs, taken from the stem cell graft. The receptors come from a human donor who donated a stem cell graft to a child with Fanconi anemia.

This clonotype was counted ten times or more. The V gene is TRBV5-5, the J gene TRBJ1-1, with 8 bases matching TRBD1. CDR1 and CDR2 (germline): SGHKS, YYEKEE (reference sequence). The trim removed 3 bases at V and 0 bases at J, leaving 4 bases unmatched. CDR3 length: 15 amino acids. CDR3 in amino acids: CASSSDRGLNTEAFF. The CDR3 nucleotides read TGTGCCAGCAGCTCCGACAGGGGACTGAACACTGAAGCTTTCTTT.

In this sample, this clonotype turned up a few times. The DNA for the CDR3 is TGTGCCAGCAGTAATCTCCCCCCCCTCCACTTT. This sequence encodes CASSNLPPLHF. The rearrangement joins TRBV2 to TRBJ1-6, with no clear D. V dropped 5 bases and J dropped 13 bases, with 9 bases sitting between them. This CDR3 region has 11 residues. Looked up from germline, CDR1 is SNHLY and CDR2 is FYNNEI.

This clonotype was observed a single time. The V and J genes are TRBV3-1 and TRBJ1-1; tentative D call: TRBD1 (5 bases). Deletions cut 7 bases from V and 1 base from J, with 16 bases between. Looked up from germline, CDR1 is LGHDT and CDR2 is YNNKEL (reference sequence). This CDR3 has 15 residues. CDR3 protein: CASTHSRVRNTEAFF. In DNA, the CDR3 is TGTGCCAGCACCCATTCCAGGGTGCGGAACACTGAAGCTTTCTTT.

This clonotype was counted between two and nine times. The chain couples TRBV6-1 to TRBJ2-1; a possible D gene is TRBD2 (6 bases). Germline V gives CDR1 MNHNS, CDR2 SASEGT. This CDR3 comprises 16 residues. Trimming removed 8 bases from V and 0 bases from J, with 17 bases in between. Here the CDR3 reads CASAGGAGSSYNEQFF. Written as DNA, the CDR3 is TGTGCCAGCGCCGGAGGGGCGGGGTCCTCCTACAATGAGCAGTTCTTC.

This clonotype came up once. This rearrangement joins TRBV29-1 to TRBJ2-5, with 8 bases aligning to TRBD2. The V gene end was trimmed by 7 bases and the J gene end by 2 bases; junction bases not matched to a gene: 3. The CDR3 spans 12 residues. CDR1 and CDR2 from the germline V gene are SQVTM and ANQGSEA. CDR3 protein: CSALAGQETQYF. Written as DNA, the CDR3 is TGCAGCGCCTTAGCGGGGCAAGAGACCCAGTACTTC.

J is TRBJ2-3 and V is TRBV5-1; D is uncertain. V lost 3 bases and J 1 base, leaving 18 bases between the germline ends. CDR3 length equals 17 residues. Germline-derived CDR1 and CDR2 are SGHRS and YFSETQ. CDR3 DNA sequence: TGCGCCAGCAGCTCCCGGACCAGCTCTTCGGGCACAGATACGCAGTATTTT. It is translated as CASSSRTSSSGTDTQYF.

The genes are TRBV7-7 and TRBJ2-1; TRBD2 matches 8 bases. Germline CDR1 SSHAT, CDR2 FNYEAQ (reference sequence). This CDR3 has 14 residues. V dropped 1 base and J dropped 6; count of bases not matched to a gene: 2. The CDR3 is CASSLERGLNEQFF. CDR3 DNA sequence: TGTGCCAGCAGCTTAGAGCGGGGGCTCAATGAGCAGTTCTTC.

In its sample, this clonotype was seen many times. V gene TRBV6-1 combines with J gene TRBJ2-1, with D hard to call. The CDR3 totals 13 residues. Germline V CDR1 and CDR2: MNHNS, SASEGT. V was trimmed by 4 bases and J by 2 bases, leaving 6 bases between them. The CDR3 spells CASSGETYNEQFF. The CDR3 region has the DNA TGTGCCAGCAGTGGAGAAACCTACAATGAGCAGTTCTTC.

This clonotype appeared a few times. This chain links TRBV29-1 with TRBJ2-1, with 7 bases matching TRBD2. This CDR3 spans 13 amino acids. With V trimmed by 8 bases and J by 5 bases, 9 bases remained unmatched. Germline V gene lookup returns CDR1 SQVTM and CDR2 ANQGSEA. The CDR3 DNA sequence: TGCAGCCTTACGGGGGGTTCCGACAATGAGCAGTTCTTC. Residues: CSLTGGSDNEQFF.

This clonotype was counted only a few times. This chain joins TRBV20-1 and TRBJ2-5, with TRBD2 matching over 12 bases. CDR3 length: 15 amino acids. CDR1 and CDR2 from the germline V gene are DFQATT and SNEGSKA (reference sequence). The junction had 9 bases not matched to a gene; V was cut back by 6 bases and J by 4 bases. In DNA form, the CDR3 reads TGCAGTGCCCGGACTAGCGGGGTATATGGAGAGACCCAGTACTTC. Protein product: CSARTSGVYGETQYF.

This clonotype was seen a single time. This chain's CDR3 is CASSREGRFGYTF. CDR3 in DNA: TGTGCCAGCAGCCGAGAGGGTCGCTTTGGCTACACCTTC. The chain couples TRBV14 to TRBJ1-2; D is unclear. This CDR3 region has 13 residues. V lost 4 bases, J lost 7 bases, and 13 bases lay in between. The germline V gene has CDR1 SGHDN and CDR2 FVKESK.

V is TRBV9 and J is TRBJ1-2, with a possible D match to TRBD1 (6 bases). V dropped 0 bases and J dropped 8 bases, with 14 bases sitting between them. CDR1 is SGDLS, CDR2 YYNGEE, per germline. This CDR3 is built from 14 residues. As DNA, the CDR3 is TGTGCCAGCAGCGTAGCTCTGGAACAGGGCGGCTACACCTTC. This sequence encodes CASSVALEQGGYTF.

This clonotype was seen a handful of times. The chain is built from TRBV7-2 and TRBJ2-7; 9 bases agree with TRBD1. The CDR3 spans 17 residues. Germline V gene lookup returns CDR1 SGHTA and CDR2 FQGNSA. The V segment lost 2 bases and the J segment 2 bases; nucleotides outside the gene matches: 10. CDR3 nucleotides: TGTGCCAGCAGCTTACGACAGGGGGGTTCTATACCCTACGAGCAGTACTTC. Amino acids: CASSLRQGGSIPYEQYF.

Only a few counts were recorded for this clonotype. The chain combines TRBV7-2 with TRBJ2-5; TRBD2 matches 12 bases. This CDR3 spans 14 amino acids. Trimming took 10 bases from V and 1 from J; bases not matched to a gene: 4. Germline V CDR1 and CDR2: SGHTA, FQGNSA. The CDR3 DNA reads TGTGCCACTTCGACTAGCGGGAGCCAAGAGACCCAGTACTTC. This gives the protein CATSTSGSQETQYF.

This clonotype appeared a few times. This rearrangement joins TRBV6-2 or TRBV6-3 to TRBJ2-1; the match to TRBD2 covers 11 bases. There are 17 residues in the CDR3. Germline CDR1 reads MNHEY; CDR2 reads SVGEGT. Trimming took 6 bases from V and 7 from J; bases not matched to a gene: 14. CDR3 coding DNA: TGTGCCAGCAGCCCCCGGATAGCGGGGGGGAATGAGAATGAGCAGTTCTTC. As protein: CASSPRIAGGNENEQFF.

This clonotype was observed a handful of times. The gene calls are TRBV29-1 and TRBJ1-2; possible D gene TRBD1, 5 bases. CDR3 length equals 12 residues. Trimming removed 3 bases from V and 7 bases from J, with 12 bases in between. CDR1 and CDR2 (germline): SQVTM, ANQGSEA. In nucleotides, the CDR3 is TGCAGCGTTGAGTTAGAGGGGCTTGGCTACACCTTC. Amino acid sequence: CSVELEGLGYTF.

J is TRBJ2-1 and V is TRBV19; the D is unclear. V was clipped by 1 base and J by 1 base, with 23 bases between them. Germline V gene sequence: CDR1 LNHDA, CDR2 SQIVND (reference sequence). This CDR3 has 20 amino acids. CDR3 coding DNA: TGTGCCAGTAGTATAGTTTTGGATTGGAACCGTCGATCATCCTACAATGAGCAGTTCTTC. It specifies CASSIVLDWNRRSSYNEQFF.

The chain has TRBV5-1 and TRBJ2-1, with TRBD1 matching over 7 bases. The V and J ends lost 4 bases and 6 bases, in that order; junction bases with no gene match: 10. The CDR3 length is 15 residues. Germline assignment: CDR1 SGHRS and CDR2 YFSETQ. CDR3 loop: CASSPGQPRVNEQFF. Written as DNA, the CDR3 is TGCGCCAGCAGCCCGGGACAGCCAAGGGTCAATGAGCAGTTCTTC. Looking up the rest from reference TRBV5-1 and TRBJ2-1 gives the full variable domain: KAGVTQTPRYLIKTRGQQVTLSCSPISGHRSVSWYQQTPGQGLQFLFEYFSETQRNKGNFPGRFSGRQFSNSRSEMNVSTLELGDSALYLCASSPGQPRVNEQFFGPGTRLTVL.

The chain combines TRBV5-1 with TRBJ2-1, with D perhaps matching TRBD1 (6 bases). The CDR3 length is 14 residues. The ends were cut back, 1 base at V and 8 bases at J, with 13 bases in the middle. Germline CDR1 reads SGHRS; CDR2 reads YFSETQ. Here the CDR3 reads CASSLTGLVDEQFF. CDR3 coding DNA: TGCGCCAGCAGCTTGACAGGGTTAGTGGATGAGCAGTTCTTC.

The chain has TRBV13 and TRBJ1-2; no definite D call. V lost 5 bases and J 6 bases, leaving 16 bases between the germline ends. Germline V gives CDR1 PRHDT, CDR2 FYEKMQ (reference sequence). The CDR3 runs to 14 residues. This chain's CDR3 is CASSPGMRVDGYTF. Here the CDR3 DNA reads TGTGCCAGCAGCCCCGGGATGAGGGTGGATGGCTACACCTTC. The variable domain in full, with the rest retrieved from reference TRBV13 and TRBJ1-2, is AAGVIQSPRHLIKEKRETATLKCYPIPRHDTVYWYQQGPGQDPQFLISFYEKMQSDKGSIPDRFSAQQFSDYHSELNMSSLELGDSALYFCASSPGMRVDGYTFGSGTRLTVV.

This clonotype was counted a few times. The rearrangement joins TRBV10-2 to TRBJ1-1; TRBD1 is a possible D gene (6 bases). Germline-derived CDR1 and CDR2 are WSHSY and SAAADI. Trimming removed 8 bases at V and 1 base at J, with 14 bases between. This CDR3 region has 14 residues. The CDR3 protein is CASGGDRQNTEAFF. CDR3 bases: TGCGCCAGCGGGGGTGACAGGCAGAACACTGAAGCTTTCTTT.

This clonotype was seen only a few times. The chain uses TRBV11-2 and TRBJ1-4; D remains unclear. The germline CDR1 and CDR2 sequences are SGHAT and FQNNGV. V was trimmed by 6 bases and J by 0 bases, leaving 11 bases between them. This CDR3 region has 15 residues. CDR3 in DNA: TGTGCCAGCAGATTGCATGGGGCAACTAATGAAAAACTGTTTTTT. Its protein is CASRLHGATNEKLFF.

The CDR3 sequence is CASRPGLAGYEQYF. CDR3 DNA sequence: TGTGCCAGCAGACCCGGACTAGCGGGGTACGAGCAGTACTTC. J is TRBJ2-7 and V is TRBV7-9, with 12 nucleotides matching TRBD2. There are 14 residues in the CDR3. The J segment lost 4 bases and the V segment lost 6 bases, leaving 4 bases of the junction unmatched. CDR1 and CDR2 (germline): SEHNR, FQNEAQ (reference sequence).

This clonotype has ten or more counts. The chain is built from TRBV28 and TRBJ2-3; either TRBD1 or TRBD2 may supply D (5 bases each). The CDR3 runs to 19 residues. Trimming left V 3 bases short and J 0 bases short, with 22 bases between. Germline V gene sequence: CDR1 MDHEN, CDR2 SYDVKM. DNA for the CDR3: TGTGCCAGCAGTTTTTCAGGTGATGGGTCCGGGGCTAGCACAGATACGCAGTATTTT. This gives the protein CASSFSGDGSGASTDTQYF.

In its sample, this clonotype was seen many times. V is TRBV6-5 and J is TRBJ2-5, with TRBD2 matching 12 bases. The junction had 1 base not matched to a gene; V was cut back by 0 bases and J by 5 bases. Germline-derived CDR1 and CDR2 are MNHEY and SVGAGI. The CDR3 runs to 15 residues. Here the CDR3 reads CASSYSTSGGETQYF. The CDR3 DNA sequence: TGTGCCAGCAGTTACTCGACTAGCGGGGGCGAGACCCAGTACTTC.

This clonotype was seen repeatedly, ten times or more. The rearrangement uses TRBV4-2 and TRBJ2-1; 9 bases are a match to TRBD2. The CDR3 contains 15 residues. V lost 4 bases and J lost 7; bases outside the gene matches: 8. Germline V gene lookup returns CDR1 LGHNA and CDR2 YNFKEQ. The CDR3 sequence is CASSPRRGGLNEQFF. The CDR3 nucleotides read TGTGCCAGCAGCCCCCGGCGGGGGGGCCTTAATGAGCAGTTCTTC.